The entry that follows covers one T cell receptor (beta chain) sequence. The clone's antigen remains unknown. No much larger clone exists at a distance of one base, and base qualities are not known. The CDR3 regions of human TCRbeta chains were analyzed by immunosequencing. The authors' analysis ran thus. TCRs in the repertoires were matched against a reference library of SARS-CoV-2-specific TCRs that had been generated with the MIRA antigen-specificity platform. Breadth was defined as the fraction of unique TCRs that were SARS-CoV-2-associated, and depth was defined as the fraction of total T cells that were SARS-CoV-2-associated. Using the MIRA data, each spike-specific TCR was assigned both to the spike region to which the TCR was reactive and to a CD4 or CD8 class. Log10-transformed breadth and depth values were compared by one-way ANOVA with Sidak's multiple comparisons tests. TCRdb provides this immuneACCESS table in a form limited to in-frame rearrangements. Some clones are lacking; in checked studies, under half of them reflect an unresolved V gene, and why the rest are absent is not known. V and J calls and clone size follow that table, whereas D and trimming were derived from the DNA. Here the sample has about 150,000 clones; less than 90% occur a single time. Approximately 6.6% of the sample lies in the top ten.

Reading from cysteine to phenylalanine, the CDR3 counts 18 amino acids. The read is trimmed to its CDR3 DNA, 54 bases read in frame from base 1. According to the germline V gene, CDR1 reads MGHRA and CDR2 reads YSYEKL. Unmatched junction bases come to 8, with V trimmed by 0 bases and J by 2 bases. Interpreted using the paper, the time point label stands for: sample from adult after SARS-CoV-2 infection, after symptom onset. A couple of convalescent COVID-19 patients, sampled after symptom onset from adults with prior SARS-CoV-2 infection, were also TCR-sequenced for comparison. The source of the sample is a study of T cell responses to AZD1222 COVID-19 vaccine (dated by TCRdb to the early 2020s). For the wider study: TCR sequencing was performed for 233 trial participants, of whom roughly 200 were given two doses of AZD1222 and around 25 were given two doses of MenACWY control vaccine. Trial participants were enrolled into age subgroups of 18-55, 56-69 and 70-plus years, which contained around 140, 26 and 57 TCR-sequenced participants, respectively.

Broader findings and caveats from the paper: In the small 56-69-year group, the increase in depth fell short of significance, most likely because of low power. Nearly half of unique spike-specific TCRs reportedly recognized epitopes outside regions mutated in the B.1.351 and B.1.1.7 variants. Spike-specific TCR breadth and depth rose significantly after two AZD1222 doses compared with day 0 and with MenACWY recipients. No day 14 peak-response samples were available, so repertoires were characterized only after the peak T cell response. Most participants were white British and females outnumbered males, and the authors suggested that clonal diversity may have been underestimated. Conclusions about previously exposed vaccinees are limited because only five to seven AZD1222 recipients were SARS-CoV-2 seropositive at baseline. The vaccine-associated CD4 TCRs covered the entire spike protein, and the dominant responses fell in regions 160-218 and 743-854.

This sequence originates from an adult who had recovered from COVID-19. The sequencing used peripheral blood, collected after recovery from COVID-19. Recombination joined TRBV4-1 with TRBJ2-5, with 11 junctional bases fitting TRBD2. This receptor has the CDR3 CASSQEFVGLAEQETQYF. The bases read TGCGCCAGCAGCCAAGAATTCGTGGGACTAGCGGAACAAGAGACCCAGTACTTC.